The following is a T cell receptor beta chain sequence with its context. TCRdb's copy holds only in-frame clones and misses some; the assay was immunoSEQ multiplex PCR. This sample has tens of thousands of clones, with just over 90% found just once. CDR1 SGHTA and CDR2 FQGTGA come from the germline V gene. This CDR3 has 14 residues. Trimming took 3 bases from V and 1 from J, leaving 8 bases between them. This record belongs to a study of lymphopenia after photon versus proton radiotherapy. The chain has TRBV7-3 and TRBJ2-3; possible D gene TRBD2, 6 bases. The TCR sequence derives from a woman aged 65 to 85 with pancreatic cancer. The specimen was peripheral blood, collected from a patient treated with photon-based radiotherapy. The DNA of the CDR3 is TGTGCCAGCAGCTTGACGGGGGGCACAGATACGCAGTATTTT. Translating gives CASSLTGGTDTQYF. Based on the CDR3 plus reference TRBV7-3 and TRBJ2-3, the full variable domain is GAGVSQTPSNKVTEKGKYVELRCDPISGHTALYWYRQSLGQGPEFLIYFQGTGAADDSGLPNDRFFAVRPEGSVSTLKIQRTERGDSAVYLCASSLTGGTDTQYFGPGTRLTVL.